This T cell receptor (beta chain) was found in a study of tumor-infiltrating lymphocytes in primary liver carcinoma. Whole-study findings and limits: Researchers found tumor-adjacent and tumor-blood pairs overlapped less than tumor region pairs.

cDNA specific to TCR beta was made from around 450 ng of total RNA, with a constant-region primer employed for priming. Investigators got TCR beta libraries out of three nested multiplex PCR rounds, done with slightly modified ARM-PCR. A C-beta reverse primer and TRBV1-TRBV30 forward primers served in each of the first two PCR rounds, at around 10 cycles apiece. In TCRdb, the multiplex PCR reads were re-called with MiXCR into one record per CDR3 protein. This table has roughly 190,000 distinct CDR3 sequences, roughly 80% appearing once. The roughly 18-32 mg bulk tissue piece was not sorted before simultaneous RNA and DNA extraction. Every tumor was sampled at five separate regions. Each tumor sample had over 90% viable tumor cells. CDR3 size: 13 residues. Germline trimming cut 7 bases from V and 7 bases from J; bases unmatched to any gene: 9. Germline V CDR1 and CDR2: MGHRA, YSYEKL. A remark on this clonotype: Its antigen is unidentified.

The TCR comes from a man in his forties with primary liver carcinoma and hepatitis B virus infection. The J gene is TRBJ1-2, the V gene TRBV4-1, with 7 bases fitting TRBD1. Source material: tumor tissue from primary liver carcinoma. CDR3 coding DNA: TGCGCCAGCACCCAGGGACAGAGGTGTGGCTACACCTTC. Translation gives CASTQGQRCGYTF.